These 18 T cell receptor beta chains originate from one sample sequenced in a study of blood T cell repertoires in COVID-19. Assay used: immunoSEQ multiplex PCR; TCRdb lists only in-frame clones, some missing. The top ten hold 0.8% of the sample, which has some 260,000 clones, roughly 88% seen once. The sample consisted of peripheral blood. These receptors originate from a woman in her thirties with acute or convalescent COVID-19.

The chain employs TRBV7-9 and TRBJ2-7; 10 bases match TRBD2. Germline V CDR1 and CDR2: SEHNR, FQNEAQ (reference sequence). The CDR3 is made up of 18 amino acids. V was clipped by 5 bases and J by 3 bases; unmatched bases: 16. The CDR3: CASSPYWLAGDAFYEQYF. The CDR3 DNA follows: TGTGCCAGCAGCCCCTACTGGCTAGCGGGAGACGCGTTCTACGAGCAGTACTTC.

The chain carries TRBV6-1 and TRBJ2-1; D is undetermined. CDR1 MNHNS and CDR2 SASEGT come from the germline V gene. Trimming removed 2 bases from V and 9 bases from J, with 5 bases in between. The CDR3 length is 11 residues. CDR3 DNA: TGTGCCAGCAGTGAAAAGCGTGAGCAGTTCTTC. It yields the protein CASSEKREQFF.

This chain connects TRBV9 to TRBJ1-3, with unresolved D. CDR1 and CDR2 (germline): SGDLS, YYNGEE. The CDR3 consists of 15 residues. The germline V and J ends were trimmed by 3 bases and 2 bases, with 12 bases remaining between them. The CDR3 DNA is TGTGCCAGCAGCGCAACCCGGGTGACTGGAAACACCATATATTTT. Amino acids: CASSATRVTGNTIYF.

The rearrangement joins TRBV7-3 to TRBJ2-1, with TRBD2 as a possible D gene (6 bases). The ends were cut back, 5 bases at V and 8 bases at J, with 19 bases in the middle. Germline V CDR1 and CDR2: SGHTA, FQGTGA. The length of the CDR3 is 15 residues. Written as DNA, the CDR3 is TGTGCCAGCAGCCCCGGGAGTGTCACAGTCGATGAGCAGTTCTTC. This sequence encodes CASSPGSVTVDEQFF.

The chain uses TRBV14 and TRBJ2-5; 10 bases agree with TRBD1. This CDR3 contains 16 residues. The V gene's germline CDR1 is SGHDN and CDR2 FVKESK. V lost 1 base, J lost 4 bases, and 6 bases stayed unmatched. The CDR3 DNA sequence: TGTGCCAGCAGCCAAGTCGGTGACAGGGGGCGAGAGACCCAGTACTTC. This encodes CASSQVGDRGRETQYF.

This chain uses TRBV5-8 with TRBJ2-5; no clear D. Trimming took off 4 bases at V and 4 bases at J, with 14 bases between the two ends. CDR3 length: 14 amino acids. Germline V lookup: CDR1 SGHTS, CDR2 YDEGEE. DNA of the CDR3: TGTGCCAGCAGCACCCGGTCCCTCGGAGAGACCCAGTACTTC. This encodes CASSTRSLGETQYF.

CDR3 residues: CASSIPGGNTQYF. In nucleotides, the CDR3 is TGTGCCAGTAGTATTCCAGGGGGGAATACGCAGTATTTT. The V gene is TRBV19, the J gene TRBJ2-3; a possible D gene is TRBD1 (7 bases). The V end lost 3 bases, the J end lost 7 bases, and 11 bases lay between the germline ends. Germline assignment: CDR1 LNHDA and CDR2 SQIVND (reference sequence). The CDR3 loop spans 13 amino acids. Full variable domain (rest looked up from reference TRBV19 and TRBJ2-3): DGGITQSPKYLFRKEGQNVTLSCEQNLNHDAMYWYRQDPGQGLRLIYYSQIVNDFQKGDIAEGYSVSREKKESFPLTVTSAQKNPTAFYLCASSIPGGNTQYFGPGTRLTVL.

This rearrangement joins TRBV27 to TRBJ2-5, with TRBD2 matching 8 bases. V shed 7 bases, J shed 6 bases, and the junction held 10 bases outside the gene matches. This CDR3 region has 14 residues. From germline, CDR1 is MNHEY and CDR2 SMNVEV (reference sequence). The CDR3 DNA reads TGTGCCAGCACTCACCCCGGGGGGGCCAAGACCCAGTACTTC. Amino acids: CASTHPGGAKTQYF.

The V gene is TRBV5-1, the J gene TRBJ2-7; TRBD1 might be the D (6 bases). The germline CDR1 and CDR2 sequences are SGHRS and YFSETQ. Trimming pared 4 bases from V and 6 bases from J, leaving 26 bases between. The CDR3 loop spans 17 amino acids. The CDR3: CASSLLSLPDSHGEQYF. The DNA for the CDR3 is TGCGCCAGCAGCCTATTGTCTCTACCGGACAGCCATGGCGAGCAGTACTTC.

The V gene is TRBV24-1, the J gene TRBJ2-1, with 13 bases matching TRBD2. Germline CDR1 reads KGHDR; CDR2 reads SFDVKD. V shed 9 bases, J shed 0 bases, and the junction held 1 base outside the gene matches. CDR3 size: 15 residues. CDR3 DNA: TGTGCCACCTGGACTAGCGGGAGCTCCTACAATGAGCAGTTCTTC. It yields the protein CATWTSGSSYNEQFF.

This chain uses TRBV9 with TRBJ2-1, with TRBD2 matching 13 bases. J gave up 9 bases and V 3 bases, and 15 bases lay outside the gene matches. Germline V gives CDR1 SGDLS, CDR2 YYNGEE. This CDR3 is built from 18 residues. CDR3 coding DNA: TGTGCCAGCAGCGGAATCCTAGGACTAGCGGGAGCGGTGGGTGAGCAGTTCTTC. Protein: CASSGILGLAGAVGEQFF.

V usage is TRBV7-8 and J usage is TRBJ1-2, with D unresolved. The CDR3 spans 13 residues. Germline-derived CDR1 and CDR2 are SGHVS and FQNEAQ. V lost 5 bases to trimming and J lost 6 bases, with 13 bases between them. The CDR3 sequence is CASSPGLRDGYTF. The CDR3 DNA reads TGTGCCAGCAGCCCTGGACTGCGGGATGGCTACACCTTC.

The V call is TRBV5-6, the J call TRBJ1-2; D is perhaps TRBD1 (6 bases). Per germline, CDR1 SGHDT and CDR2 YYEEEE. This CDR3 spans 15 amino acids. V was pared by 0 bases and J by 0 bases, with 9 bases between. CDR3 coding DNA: TGTGCCAGCAGCTTGGGGACAGCTACTAACTATGGCTACACCTTC. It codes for CASSLGTATNYGYTF.

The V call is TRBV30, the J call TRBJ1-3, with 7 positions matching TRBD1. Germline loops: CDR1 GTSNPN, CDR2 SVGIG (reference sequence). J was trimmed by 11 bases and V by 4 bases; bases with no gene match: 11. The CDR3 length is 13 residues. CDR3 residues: CAWTEGQTVAIYF. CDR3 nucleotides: TGTGCCTGGACCGAGGGACAGACGGTAGCCATATATTTT.

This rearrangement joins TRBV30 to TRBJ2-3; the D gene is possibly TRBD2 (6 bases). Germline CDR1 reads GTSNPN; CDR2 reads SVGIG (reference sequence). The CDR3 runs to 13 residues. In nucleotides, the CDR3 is TGTGCTTGGGCAAGACGGAGGGCAGATACGCAGTATTTT. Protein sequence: CAWARRRADTQYF.

This chain's CDR3 is CASSSGTSGSISYNEQFF. The DNA for the CDR3 is TGCGCCAGCAGCTCCGGGACTAGCGGGAGTATCTCCTACAATGAGCAGTTCTTC. The genes are TRBV5-1 and TRBJ2-1, with TRBD2 matching over 14 bases. V trimming: 3 bases; J trimming: 0 bases; junction bases outside the gene matches: 5. CDR1 is SGHRS, CDR2 YFSETQ, per germline. The CDR3 has 18 residues.

The CDR3 region is CASSLVSGQGSLEQYF. The CDR3 DNA follows: TGTGCCAGCAGCTTAGTCTCGGGACAGGGTTCTCTCGAGCAGTACTTC. The chain links TRBV11-3 to TRBJ2-7; 9 positions agree with TRBD1. The CDR3 contains 16 residues. Germline V gene data show CDR1 as SGHNT and CDR2 as YENEEA. Trimming at V came to 1 base and at J to 6 bases, leaving 10 bases not matched to a gene. The entire variable domain, with the rest obtained from reference TRBV11-3 and TRBJ2-7, is as follows: EAGVVQSPRYKIIEKKQPVAFWCNPISGHNTLYWYLQNLGQGPELLIRYENEEAVDDSQLPKDRFSAERLKGVDSTLKIQPAELGDSAVYLCASSLVSGQGSLEQYFGPGTRLTVT.

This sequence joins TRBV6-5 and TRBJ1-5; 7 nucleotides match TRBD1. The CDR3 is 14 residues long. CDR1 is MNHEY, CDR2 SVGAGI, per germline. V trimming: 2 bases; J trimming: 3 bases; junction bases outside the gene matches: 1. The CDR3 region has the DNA TGTGCCAGCAGTTACGACAGGGTCAATCAGCCCCAGCATTTT. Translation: CASSYDRVNQPQHF.